The 27 T cell receptor beta chains presented below share a single source sample, sequenced in a study of post-analysis software for immune sequencing data. Study-level results: Patients carried 4 or 5 TRBV segments more frequently than controls did, and TRBV5-6, TRBV5-1 and TRBV20-1 were among them.

Antigens of these TCRs are unknown. Libraries were made from TCR beta cDNA, and they carried unique molecular identifiers. One entry per CDR3 protein, called by TCRdb with MiXCR from the PCR reads. The repertoire holds almost 700,000 distinct CDR3 sequences, with approximately 59% as singletons. The specimen was blood. These TCRs come from a girl aged 2-10 years with multiple sclerosis.

The rearrangement uses TRBV20-1 and TRBJ2-2; no reliable D call. The length of the CDR3 is 13 residues. With 6 bases removed from V and 8 bases from J, the gap between germline ends came to 16 bases. Germline CDR1 reads DFQATT; CDR2 reads SNEGSKA (reference sequence). This chain's CDR3 is CSAESTDRGELFF. CDR3 DNA: TGCAGTGCAGAATCTACCGACCGAGGGGAGCTGTTTTTT.

This sequence joins TRBV6-5 and TRBJ2-3; D perhaps matches TRBD1 (6 bases). CDR1 and CDR2 (germline): MNHEY, SVGAGI. This CDR3 has 14 residues. With 6 bases removed from V and 1 base from J, the gap between germline ends came to 11 bases. Here the CDR3 reads CASSQGHRTDTQYF. The CDR3 nucleotides are TGTGCCAGCAGCCAGGGACACCGCACAGATACGCAGTATTTT.

The gene calls are TRBV5-1 and TRBJ2-7; D possibly matches TRBD1 or TRBD2 (6 bases each). The J call may be wrong; the DNA end is better matched by TRBJ2-5. Germline V gives CDR1 SGHRS, CDR2 YFSETQ. This CDR3 has 13 residues. The CDR3 protein is CATGTQGGETQYF. The CDR3 DNA is TGCGCCACCGGTACACAGGGAGGAGAGACCCAGTACTTC.

The chain carries TRBV5-1 and TRBJ1-2, with 7 bases identical to TRBD1. V lost 1 base and J lost 8; bases outside the gene matches: 5. The CDR3 length is 13 residues. The germline CDR1 and CDR2 sequences are SGHRS and YFSETQ. The CDR3 region has the DNA TGCGCCAGCAGCTTGACAGGGGAAGAAGGCTACACCTTC. Amino acid sequence: CASSLTGEEGYTF. The full variable domain, completed using reference TRBV5-1 and TRBJ1-2, is KAGVTQTPRYLIKTRGQQVTLSCSPISGHRSVSWYQQTPGQGLQFLFEYFSETQRNKGNFPGRFSGRQFSNSRSEMNVSTLELGDSALYLCASSLTGEEGYTFGSGTRLTVV.

The V and J genes are TRBV3-1 and TRBJ2-1; D remains unclear. The V gene's germline CDR1 is LGHDT and CDR2 YNNKEL (reference sequence). V lost 1 base and J 10 bases, leaving 11 bases between the germline ends. The CDR3 has 13 residues. CDR3 protein: CASSQVTFSEQFF. The CDR3 bases are TGTGCCAGCAGCCAAGTTACGTTCTCCGAGCAGTTCTTC.

The chain carries TRBV12-3 or TRBV12-4 and TRBJ2-2; 13 nucleotides match TRBD2. Germline trimming cut 6 bases from V and 6 bases from J; bases unmatched to any gene: 4. The CDR3 sequence is 15 residues long. The CDR3 bases are TGTGCCAGCAGAACTAGCGGGAGGGTTGCCGGGGAGCTGTTTTTT. Its translation: CASRTSGRVAGELFF.

This clonotype was observed a handful of times. The chain links TRBV6-2 or TRBV6-3 to TRBJ2-5; no firm D call. The CDR3 runs to 12 residues. Per germline, CDR1 MNHEY and CDR2 SVGEGT. Deletions cut 5 bases from V and 5 bases from J, with 9 bases between. CDR3 bases: TGTGCCAGCAGTCGGGCCGGGGAGACCCAGTACTTC. The encoded protein is CASSRAGETQYF.

This clonotype was seen more than once but under ten times. This chain joins TRBV9 and TRBJ1-2; a possible D gene is TRBD1 (5 bases). The CDR3 is 15 residues long. Trimming pared 0 bases from V and 7 bases from J, leaving 16 bases between. Per germline, CDR1 SGDLS and CDR2 YYNGEE. Here the CDR3 DNA reads TGTGCCAGCAGCGTAGGGCTAACGGGGGTTCCTGGCTACACCTTC. Protein product: CASSVGLTGVPGYTF. The full variable domain, with the rest looked up from reference TRBV9 and TRBJ1-2, is DSGVTQTPKHLITATGQRVTLRCSPRSGDLSVYWYQQSLDQGLQFLIQYYNGEERAKGNILERFSAQQFPDLHSELNLSSLELGDSALYFCASSVGLTGVPGYTFGSGTRLTVV.

The rearrangement joins TRBV10-3 to TRBJ2-3; possibly TRBD1 for D (5 bases). Trimming cost V 7 bases and J 2 bases, with 7 bases left between them. Germline CDR1 is ENHRY and CDR2 is SYGVKD. CDR3 size: 12 residues. CDR3 DNA sequence: TGTGCCATCACAGGGAACACAGATACGCAGTATTTT. Residues: CAITGNTDTQYF.

V gene TRBV7-2 combines with J gene TRBJ1-2, with 7 positions matching TRBD1. V trimming: 2 bases; J trimming: 6 bases; junction bases outside the gene matches: 3. CDR3 size: 13 residues. Germline V CDR1 and CDR2: SGHTA, FQGNSA. The CDR3 DNA follows: TGTGCCAGCAGCTTATGGACAGGAAATGGCTACACCTTC. As protein: CASSLWTGNGYTF.

This chain links TRBV6-1 with TRBJ1-2; D unclear. The CDR3 totals 13 residues. In germline, CDR1 is MNHNS, CDR2 SASEGT. V was pared by 0 bases and J by 4 bases, with 6 bases between. This CDR3 is CASSEAGFYGYTF. CDR3 DNA: TGTGCCAGCAGTGAAGCAGGGTTCTATGGCTACACCTTC.

The chain employs TRBV12-3 or TRBV12-4 and TRBJ2-3; the D call may be TRBD1 or TRBD2 (6 bases each). V was shortened by 6 bases and J by 0 bases, with 16 bases between the two germline ends. The CDR3 has 16 amino acids. The CDR3 here is CASRGTPGGSTDTQYF. The CDR3 nucleotides are TGTGCCAGCAGGGGGACACCCGGAGGGAGCACAGATACGCAGTATTTT.

The genes are TRBV29-1 and TRBJ2-1, with D maybe TRBD1 (5 bases). The CDR3 runs 14 residues. Germline loops: CDR1 SQVTM, CDR2 ANQGSEA. The V end was cut by 4 bases, the J end by 9 bases, with 19 bases between. The CDR3 DNA reads TGCAGCGTTGCCCGACAGATGATGGACGGTGAGCAGTTCTTC. Translating gives CSVARQMMDGEQFF.

This clonotype was recorded only once. V is TRBV6-5 and J is TRBJ1-2, with D hard to call. V was shortened by 5 bases and J by 6 bases, with 13 bases between the two germline ends. The CDR3 sequence is 13 residues long. Germline lookup yields CDR1 MNHEY and CDR2 SVGAGI. The CDR3 protein is CASSPSWANGYTF. Here the CDR3 DNA reads TGTGCCAGCAGTCCCTCGTGGGCTAATGGCTACACCTTC.

This chain links TRBV12-3 or TRBV12-4 with TRBJ1-2; 7 bases map to TRBD1. There are 16 residues in the CDR3. J lost 2 bases, V lost 6 bases, and 12 bases had no gene match. CDR3 nucleotide sequence: TGTGCCAGCAGCCCACCGTGGGACAGACTAAACTATGGCTACACCTTC. It encodes CASSPPWDRLNYGYTF.

This clonotype came up a few times. This chain uses TRBV12-3 or TRBV12-4 with TRBJ2-7; TRBD1 matches 9 bases. The CDR3 is 14 residues long. Trimming at V came to 3 bases and at J to 3 bases, leaving 3 bases not matched to a gene. The DNA of the CDR3 is TGTGCCAGCAGTTTCCTGGGACAGGGCTACGAGCAGTACTTC. Translation gives CASSFLGQGYEQYF.

The V gene is TRBV7-3, the J gene TRBJ2-1; 7 nucleotides agree with TRBD2. V dropped 1 base and J dropped 5; count of bases not matched to a gene: 11. Germline V gives CDR1 SGHTA, CDR2 FQGTGA. This CDR3 region has 17 residues. CDR3 protein: CASSLRSGNMVDNEQFF. CDR3 nucleotide sequence: TGTGCCAGCAGCTTAAGGAGCGGGAATATGGTTGACAATGAGCAGTTCTTC.

The chain has TRBV6-2 or TRBV6-3 and TRBJ1-1, with D hard to call. V dropped 6 bases and J dropped 0 bases, with 8 bases sitting between them. The CDR3 spans 13 residues. Germline CDR1 reads MNHEY; CDR2 reads SVGEGT. CDR3 nucleotides: TGTGCCAGCAGCAACCCAGTGAACACTGAAGCTTTCTTT. Protein: CASSNPVNTEAFF.

This chain links TRBV6-5 with TRBJ1-2, with D uncertain. V lost 3 bases to trimming and J lost 3 bases, with 11 bases between them. Germline V gene sequence: CDR1 MNHEY, CDR2 SVGAGI. The CDR3 contains 14 residues. The DNA of the CDR3 is TGTGCCAGCAGTTATCTGGACGGTGACTATGGCTACACCTTC. Translation gives CASSYLDGDYGYTF.

The chain combines TRBV5-1 with TRBJ2-7, with D unclear. Germline V gives CDR1 SGHRS, CDR2 YFSETQ. This CDR3 comprises 15 residues. Between the trimmed V and J ends, which lost 0 bases and 2 bases, there was a span of 12 bases. The CDR3 loop reads CASSLGSDGPYEQYF. In nucleotides, the CDR3 is TGCGCCAGCAGCTTGGGCTCAGACGGACCCTACGAGCAGTACTTC.

This sequence joins TRBV12-3 or TRBV12-4 and TRBJ2-3; the D gene is possibly TRBD2 (6 bases). Trimming removed 6 bases from V and 2 bases from J, with 15 bases in between. This CDR3 contains 15 residues. Here the CDR3 reads CASSSGGKLTDTQYF. In DNA form, the CDR3 reads TGTGCCAGCAGCTCTGGGGGGAAACTCACAGATACGCAGTATTTT.

This chain connects TRBV5-1 to TRBJ2-3, with D possibly being TRBD1 (6 bases). The CDR3 contains 15 residues. V dropped 4 bases and J dropped 2 bases, with 14 bases sitting between them. CDR1 and CDR2 (germline): SGHRS, YFSETQ. The DNA for the CDR3 is TGCGCCAGCAGCCCTGGACAGCGGTTCACAGATACGCAGTATTTT. Translating it yields CASSPGQRFTDTQYF.

The chain combines TRBV20-1 with TRBJ1-2; D is uncertain. CDR3 length: 13 residues. Per the germline V gene, CDR1 is DFQATT and CDR2 is SNEGSKA (reference sequence). Trimming removed 1 base at V and 8 bases at J, with 14 bases between. CDR3 sequence (DNA): TGCAGTGCTAGAGTGATAGGCCTAACGGGCTACACCTTC. Its translation is CSARVIGLTGYTF.

The CDR3 DNA follows: TGCAGTGCCCGGGAGGACCGTTCGATGTCCTACAATGAGCAGTTCTTC. Translated, it gives CSAREDRSMSYNEQFF. This chain links TRBV20-1 with TRBJ2-1; TRBD2 agrees at 7 bases. Germline CDR1 DFQATT, CDR2 SNEGSKA (reference sequence). The CDR3 has 16 amino acids. V lost 6 bases to trimming and J lost 1 base; unmatched junction nucleotides: 12.

The chain joins TRBV5-1 to TRBJ1-1; D is perhaps TRBD1 (6 bases). CDR3 length: 14 amino acids. Trimming cost V 1 base and J 5 bases, with 12 bases left between them. Germline CDR1 SGHRS, CDR2 YFSETQ. CDR3 nucleotides: TGCGCCAGCAGCTTGTTCGAAGGGGGAACTGAAGCTTTCTTT. Translation gives CASSLFEGGTEAFF.

The genes are TRBV28 and TRBJ1-5; the match to TRBD1 covers 11 bases. The CDR3 loop spans 15 amino acids. With 5 bases clipped from V and 6 bases from J, the junction kept 6 bases outside the gene matches. Germline assignment: CDR1 MDHEN and CDR2 SYDVKM. CDR3: CASSRDRGNCQPQHF. CDR3 DNA: TGTGCCAGCAGTCGGGACAGGGGGAACTGTCAGCCCCAGCATTTT.

The chain is built from TRBV2 and TRBJ2-7; D might be TRBD2 (6 bases). The CDR3 length is 13 residues. V shed 6 bases and J shed 2 bases, with 11 bases lying between them. CDR1 is SNHLY and CDR2 is FYNNEI in the germline V gene. The CDR3 DNA reads as TGTGCCAGCAGGGAGGGCTTGGCCTACGAGCAGTACTTC. It is translated as CASREGLAYEQYF. The whole variable domain, remainder taken from reference TRBV2 and TRBJ2-7, is EPEVTQTPSHQVTQMGQEVILRCVPISNHLYFYWYRQILGQKVEFLVSFYNNEISEKSEIFDDQFSVERPDGSNFTLKIRSTKLEDSAMYFCASREGLAYEQYFGPGTRLTVT.